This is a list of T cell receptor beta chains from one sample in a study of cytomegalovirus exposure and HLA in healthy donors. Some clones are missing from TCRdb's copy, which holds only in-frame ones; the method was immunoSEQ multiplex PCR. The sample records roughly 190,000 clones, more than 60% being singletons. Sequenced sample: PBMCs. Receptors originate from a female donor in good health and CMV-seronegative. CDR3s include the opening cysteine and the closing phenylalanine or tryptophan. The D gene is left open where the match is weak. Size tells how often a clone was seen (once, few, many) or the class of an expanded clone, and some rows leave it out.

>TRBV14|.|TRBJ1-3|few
CASRKQSSGNTIYF
TGTGCCAGCAGAAAACAGAGCTCTGGAAACACCATATATTTT
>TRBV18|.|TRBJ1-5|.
CASSLTGPNQPQHF
TGTGCCAGCTCACTGACAGGTCCGAATCAGCCCCAGCATTTT
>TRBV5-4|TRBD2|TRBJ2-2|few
CASSLDGGAATGELFF
TGTGCCAGCAGCTTGGACGGGGGGGCCGCCACCGGGGAGCTGTTTTTT
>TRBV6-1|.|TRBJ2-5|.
CASSETSEETQYF
TGTGCCAGCAGTGAAACGAGCGAAGAGACCCAGTACTTC
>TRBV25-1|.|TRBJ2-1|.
CASSEYRGSPTEQFF
TGTGCCAGCAGTGAATATAGGGGCAGCCCCACTGAGCAGTTCTTC
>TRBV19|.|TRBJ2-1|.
CASSIFTSPYNEQFF
TGTGCCAGTAGTATATTCACTAGCCCTTACAATGAGCAGTTCTTC
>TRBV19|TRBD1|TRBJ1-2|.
CASRWDRDGNGYTF
TGTGCCTCCAGATGGGACAGGGATGGGAATGGCTACACCTTC
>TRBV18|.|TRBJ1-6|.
CASSPYDSLRLNYNSPLHF
TGTGCCAGCTCACCCTATGACAGCCTCCGCCTAAACTATAATTCACCCCTCCACTTT
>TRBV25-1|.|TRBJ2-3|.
CASSREGWDTQYF
TGTGCCAGCAGTCGAGAGGGATGGGATACGCAGTATTTT
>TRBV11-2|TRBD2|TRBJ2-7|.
CASSLGRGGRNAEQYF
TGTGCCAGCAGCTTAGGTCGGGGGGGGCGCAATGCCGAGCAGTACTTC
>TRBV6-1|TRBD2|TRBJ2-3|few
CASSELAGTADTQYF
TGTGCCAGCAGTGAACTAGCGGGGACCGCAGATACGCAGTATTTT
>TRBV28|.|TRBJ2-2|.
CASSFGGGEGELFF
TGTGCCAGCAGTTTCGGTGGAGGGGAAGGGGAGCTGTTTTTT
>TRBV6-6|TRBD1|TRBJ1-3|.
CASRTGTETGNTIYF
TGTGCCAGCAGGACCGGGACAGAGACTGGAAACACCATATATTTT
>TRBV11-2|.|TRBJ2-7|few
CASSLTGSISPYEQYF
TGTGCCAGCAGCTTAACGGGATCCATCTCCCCCTACGAGCAGTACTTC
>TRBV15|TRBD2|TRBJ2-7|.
CATSRVASGFSYEQYF
TGTGCCACCAGCAGAGTGGCTAGCGGGTTTTCTTACGAGCAGTACTTC